The rows below give T cell receptor beta chains drawn from one sample of a study of T cells in Graves' hyperthyroidism and ophthalmopathy. TCRdb processed the multiplex PCR reads anew with MiXCR; each CDR3 protein has one entry. Of about 700,000 distinct CDR3 sequences listed, 14% are singletons. Sequences were obtained from blood. These receptors were collected from a woman aged 18-29 years with Graves' hyperthyroidism. Each CDR3 is given with its conserved first and last residue. Each record gives: D gene, V gene, clone size, J gene, CDR3 protein, CDR3 DNA. D genes are given only for firm matches. Size values are once, few and many counts, or a class for expanded clones, and some rows have none.

D gene: TRBD1
V gene: TRBV12-3/TRBV12-4
clone size: many
J gene: TRBJ1-5
CDR3 protein: CASREGTGDNQPQHF
CDR3 DNA: TGTGCCAGCCGCGAGGGGACAGGTGATAATCAGCCCCAGCATTTT

D gene: TRBD1
V gene: TRBV6-5
clone size: -
J gene: TRBJ1-2
CDR3 protein: CASSYPRQGDYGYTF
CDR3 DNA: TGTGCCAGCAGTTACCCCCGACAGGGTGACTATGGCTACACCTTC

D gene: TRBD1
V gene: TRBV18
clone size: -
J gene: TRBJ2-4
CDR3 protein: CASSPPRGQGQNIQYF
CDR3 DNA: TGTGCCAGCTCACCACCCAGGGGACAGGGGCAAAACATTCAGTACTTC

D gene: -
V gene: TRBV7-6
clone size: many
J gene: TRBJ2-1
CDR3 protein: CASSPIKLPYNEQFF
CDR3 DNA: TGTGCCAGCAGCCCGATTAAATTACCCTACAATGAGCAGTTCTTC

D gene: TRBD1
V gene: TRBV2
clone size: few
J gene: TRBJ1-5
CDR3 protein: CASTPGTGGVNQPQHF
CDR3 DNA: TGTGCCAGCACCCCCGGGACAGGGGGCGTTAATCAGCCCCAGCATTTT

D gene: -
V gene: TRBV7-8
clone size: few
J gene: TRBJ2-7
CDR3 protein: CASSPGTLSSYEQYF
CDR3 DNA: TGTGCCAGCAGCCCCGGGACTCTAAGCTCCTACGAGCAGTACTTC

D gene: TRBD2
V gene: TRBV7-9
clone size: many
J gene: TRBJ2-7
CDR3 protein: CASSYGTSGDYEQYF
CDR3 DNA: TGTGCCAGCAGCTACGGGACTAGCGGGGACTACGAGCAGTACTTC

D gene: -
V gene: TRBV4-1
clone size: few
J gene: TRBJ1-3
CDR3 protein: CASSHPSPGPGDTIYF
CDR3 DNA: TGCGCCAGCAGCCACCCGAGCCCGGGACCGGGAGACACCATATATTTT

D gene: TRBD2
V gene: TRBV3-1
clone size: many
J gene: TRBJ2-1
CDR3 protein: CASSQELLSGRSYNEQFF
CDR3 DNA: TGTGCCAGCAGCCAAGAACTTCTAAGCGGGAGGTCCTACAATGAGCAGTTCTTC

D gene: -
V gene: TRBV24-1
clone size: -
J gene: TRBJ1-2
CDR3 protein: CATSDTSGTGNYGYTF
CDR3 DNA: TGTGCCACCAGTGATACCTCCGGGACGGGGAACTATGGCTACACCTTC

D gene: TRBD2
V gene: TRBV28
clone size: many
J gene: TRBJ2-1
CDR3 protein: CASSFTGRVYNEQFF
CDR3 DNA: TGTGCCAGCAGTTTTACGGGGAGGGTCTACAATGAGCAGTTCTTC

D gene: -
V gene: TRBV5-6
clone size: -
J gene: TRBJ1-5
CDR3 protein: CASSFHNQPQHF
CDR3 DNA: TGTGCCAGCAGCTTCCACAATCAGCCCCAGCATTTT

D gene: -
V gene: TRBV28
clone size: -
J gene: TRBJ1-3
CDR3 protein: CASGRTDSGNTIYF
CDR3 DNA: TGTGCCAGCGGAAGGACTGACTCTGGAAACACCATATATTTT

D gene: -
V gene: TRBV12-3/TRBV12-4
clone size: many
J gene: TRBJ1-5
CDR3 protein: CASSRTAGYSNQPQHF
CDR3 DNA: TGTGCCAGCAGCCGGACTGCAGGGTATAGCAATCAGCCCCAGCATTTT

D gene: -
V gene: TRBV29-1
clone size: -
J gene: TRBJ2-1
CDR3 protein: CSVGSLARAEQFF
CDR3 DNA: TGCAGCGTTGGCAGCCTAGCCAGGGCTGAGCAGTTCTTC

D gene: TRBD2
V gene: TRBV7-8
clone size: once
J gene: TRBJ2-1
CDR3 protein: CASRPLAGEENEQFF
CDR3 DNA: TGTGCCAGCAGACCGCTAGCGGGAGAGGAAAATGAGCAGTTCTTC

D gene: -
V gene: TRBV6-2/TRBV6-3
clone size: -
J gene: TRBJ1-5
CDR3 protein: CASSYSGRASNQPQHF
CDR3 DNA: TGTGCCAGCAGTTACTCGGGCAGGGCAAGCAATCAGCCCCAGCATTTT

D gene: -
V gene: TRBV20-1
clone size: few
J gene: TRBJ2-7
CDR3 protein: CSAGGPGPGYEQYF
CDR3 DNA: TGCAGTGCGGGTGGTCCGGGTCCGGGTTACGAGCAGTACTTC

D gene: -
V gene: TRBV7-8
clone size: -
J gene: TRBJ2-1
CDR3 protein: CASSSGQTNNEQFF
CDR3 DNA: TGTGCCAGCAGCTCGGGACAAACTAACAATGAGCAGTTCTTC

D gene: -
V gene: TRBV12-3/TRBV12-4
clone size: few
J gene: TRBJ2-7
CDR3 protein: CASSFRAGDYEQYF
CDR3 DNA: TGTGCCAGCAGTTTTCGGGCGGGTGACTACGAGCAGTACTTC

D gene: -
V gene: TRBV11-3
clone size: -
J gene: TRBJ2-1
CDR3 protein: CASSRGLPGTGEQFF
CDR3 DNA: TGTGCCAGCAGCCGAGGACTCCCGGGCACGGGTGAGCAGTTCTTC

D gene: -
V gene: TRBV13
clone size: few
J gene: TRBJ2-7
CDR3 protein: CASSSQIAVIDEQCF
CDR3 DNA: TGTGCCAGCAGCTCCCAAATAGCGGTAATCGACGAGCAGTGCTTC

D gene: -
V gene: TRBV27
clone size: many
J gene: TRBJ1-3
CDR3 protein: CASSLLAGDTIYF
CDR3 DNA: TGTGCCAGCAGTTTATTGGCCGGAGACACCATATATTTT

D gene: -
V gene: TRBV7-2
clone size: few
J gene: TRBJ2-7
CDR3 protein: CASSWTRDVGYEQYF
CDR3 DNA: TGTGCCAGCAGCTGGACACGGGACGTCGGCTACGAGCAGTACTTC

D gene: TRBD2
V gene: TRBV6-1
clone size: -
J gene: TRBJ2-5
CDR3 protein: CASSRNRLAEQETQYF
CDR3 DNA: TGTGCCAGCAGTCGTAATCGACTAGCGGAGCAAGAGACCCAGTACTTC

D gene: -
V gene: TRBV10-3
clone size: many
J gene: TRBJ2-7
CDR3 protein: CAISESGRVLNEQYF
CDR3 DNA: TGTGCCATCAGTGAGTCTGGTCGCGTGTTAAACGAGCAGTACTTC

D gene: -
V gene: TRBV7-3
clone size: -
J gene: TRBJ2-1
CDR3 protein: CASSIIGGAYNEQFF
CDR3 DNA: TGTGCCAGCAGCATTATAGGGGGGGCCTACAATGAGCAGTTCTTC

D gene: TRBD2
V gene: TRBV15
clone size: -
J gene: TRBJ2-3
CDR3 protein: CATSGRSGKGDTQYF
CDR3 DNA: TGTGCCACCAGCGGCCGTAGCGGGAAAGGAGATACGCAGTATTTT

D gene: TRBD2
V gene: TRBV12-3/TRBV12-4
clone size: -
J gene: TRBJ2-2
CDR3 protein: CASQAGEYTGELFF
CDR3 DNA: TGTGCCAGTCAAGCGGGAGAGTACACCGGGGAGCTGTTTTTT

D gene: TRBD2
V gene: TRBV10-2
clone size: few
J gene: TRBJ2-3
CDR3 protein: CASSATGLAVHVGYF
CDR3 DNA: TGCGCCAGCAGTGCTACTGGACTAGCGGTCCATGTCGGGTATTTT

D gene: TRBD2
V gene: TRBV20-1
clone size: -
J gene: TRBJ2-1
CDR3 protein: CSAISGGSYNEQFF
CDR3 DNA: TGCAGTGCTATAAGCGGGGGCTCCTACAATGAGCAGTTCTTC

D gene: TRBD2
V gene: TRBV3-1
clone size: -
J gene: TRBJ2-2
CDR3 protein: CASSRLAVNTGELFF
CDR3 DNA: TGTGCCAGCAGTCGACTAGCGGTCAACACCGGGGAGCTGTTTTTT

D gene: -
V gene: TRBV29-1
clone size: many
J gene: TRBJ2-1
CDR3 protein: CSVEEDYNEQFF
CDR3 DNA: TGCAGCGTTGAAGAGGATTACAATGAGCAGTTCTTC

D gene: -
V gene: TRBV20-1
clone size: many
J gene: TRBJ1-1
CDR3 protein: CSARDVEIEAFF
CDR3 DNA: TGCAGTGCTAGAGATGTAGAGATTGAAGCTTTCTTT

D gene: TRBD2
V gene: TRBV11-2
clone size: -
J gene: TRBJ2-3
CDR3 protein: CASSQEETSGLTDTQYF
CDR3 DNA: TGCGCCAGCAGCCAAGAAGAGACTAGCGGCCTAACAGATACGCAGTATTTT

D gene: TRBD1
V gene: TRBV6-4
clone size: once
J gene: TRBJ2-1
CDR3 protein: CASSGQGGGEQFF
CDR3 DNA: TGTGCCAGCTCCGGACAGGGAGGCGGTGAGCAGTTCTTC

D gene: TRBD1
V gene: TRBV4-1
clone size: few
J gene: TRBJ1-2
CDR3 protein: CASSQWTGGAKNYGYTF
CDR3 DNA: TGCGCCAGCAGCCAGTGGACAGGGGGCGCGAAAAACTATGGCTACACCTTC

D gene: TRBD1
V gene: TRBV12-3/TRBV12-4
clone size: many
J gene: TRBJ2-2
CDR3 protein: CASSQSGTAAGELFF
CDR3 DNA: TGTGCCAGCAGTCAATCCGGGACAGCGGCCGGGGAGCTGTTTTTT

D gene: -
V gene: TRBV24-1
clone size: few
J gene: TRBJ2-3
CDR3 protein: CATSDFGGHNTDTQYF
CDR3 DNA: TGTGCCACCAGTGATTTTGGTGGACATAACACAGATACGCAGTATTTT

D gene: TRBD2
V gene: TRBV27
clone size: few
J gene: TRBJ2-3
CDR3 protein: CASSWTSEVTDTQYF
CDR3 DNA: TGTGCCAGCAGTTGGACTAGCGAGGTCACAGATACGCAGTATTTT

D gene: TRBD1
V gene: TRBV20-1
clone size: many
J gene: TRBJ1-5
CDR3 protein: CSALQGGNQPQHF
CDR3 DNA: TGCAGTGCTTTACAGGGGGGCAATCAGCCCCAGCATTTT

D gene: -
V gene: TRBV7-8
clone size: -
J gene: TRBJ1-4
CDR3 protein: CASVDGGEKLFF
CDR3 DNA: TGTGCCAGCGTTGATGGGGGTGAAAAACTGTTTTTT

D gene: -
V gene: TRBV6-1
clone size: -
J gene: TRBJ2-5
CDR3 protein: CASSPVPDSFIRETQYF
CDR3 DNA: TGTGCCAGCAGCCCCGTACCGGACAGCTTCATAAGGGAGACCCAGTACTTC

D gene: -
V gene: TRBV27
clone size: many
J gene: TRBJ1-4
CDR3 protein: CASSGSNEKLFF
CDR3 DNA: TGTGCCAGCAGTGGATCGAATGAAAAACTGTTTTTT

D gene: -
V gene: TRBV11-2
clone size: -
J gene: TRBJ2-3
CDR3 protein: CASSQDARGWGQTQYF
CDR3 DNA: TGCGCCAGCAGCCAAGATGCGAGGGGCTGGGGGCAAACGCAGTATTTT

D gene: -
V gene: TRBV11-2
clone size: many
J gene: TRBJ1-3
CDR3 protein: CASALGAGGNTIYF
CDR3 DNA: TGTGCCAGCGCTTTGGGGGCAGGGGGAAACACCATATATTTT

D gene: -
V gene: TRBV11-2
clone size: many
J gene: TRBJ2-1
CDR3 protein: CASSSHEQFF
CDR3 DNA: TGTGCCAGCAGCTCCCATGAGCAGTTCTTC

D gene: -
V gene: TRBV7-3
clone size: -
J gene: TRBJ2-2
CDR3 protein: CASSPKMSGPGELFF
CDR3 DNA: TGTGCCAGCAGCCCGAAGATGTCTGGCCCCGGGGAGCTGTTTTTT

D gene: -
V gene: TRBV2
clone size: few
J gene: TRBJ2-1
CDR3 protein: CASRARVGSSYNEQFF
CDR3 DNA: TGTGCCAGCAGGGCCAGGGTGGGGTCCTCCTACAATGAGCAGTTCTTC